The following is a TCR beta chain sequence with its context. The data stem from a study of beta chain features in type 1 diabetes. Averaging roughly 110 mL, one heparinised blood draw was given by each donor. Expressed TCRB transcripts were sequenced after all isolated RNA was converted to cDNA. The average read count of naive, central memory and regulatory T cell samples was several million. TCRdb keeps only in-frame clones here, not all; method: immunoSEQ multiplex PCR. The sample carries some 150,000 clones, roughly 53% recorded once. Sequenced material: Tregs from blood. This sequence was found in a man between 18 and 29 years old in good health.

CDR3 in amino acids: CASSITGTGAFNEQFF. CDR3 in DNA: TGTGCCAGTAGTATCACCGGGACAGGGGCTTTCAATGAGCAGTTCTTC. The chain is built from TRBV19 and TRBJ2-1; the match to TRBD1 covers 10 bases. The V segment lost 3 bases and the J segment 6 bases; nucleotides outside the gene matches: 8. The germline V gene has CDR1 LNHDA and CDR2 SQIVND (reference sequence). The CDR3 is made up of 16 amino acids.